What follows are 20 T cell receptor beta chains derived from one specimen sequenced in a study of Graves' ophthalmopathy and Graves' hyperthyroidism. Researchers took RNA transcripts and amplified TCR beta CDR3 regions from them. An initial RT-PCR round employing HTBI primers preceded a second-round multiplex PCR. MiXCR, applied by TCRdb to the multiplex PCR reads, yields one record per CDR3 protein. Here the sample spans a few hundred thousand distinct CDR3 sequences, 39% being singletons. Specimen: peripheral blood or thyroid tissue (not recorded which). The receptor set was obtained from an adult man with Graves' hyperthyroidism.

The chain couples TRBV19 to TRBJ2-2; D is unclear. This CDR3 spans 16 amino acids. Germline V gene lookup returns CDR1 LNHDA and CDR2 SQIVND (reference sequence). The ends were cut back, 3 bases at V and 0 bases at J, with 11 bases in the middle. The DNA of the CDR3 is TGTGCCAGTAGTATGCAGATAGTGGCGAACACCGGGGAGCTGTTTTTT. The encoded protein is CASSMQIVANTGELFF.

There are many counts of this clonotype. The rearrangement uses TRBV5-1 and TRBJ1-6; tentatively, D is TRBD1 (5 bases). CDR1 and CDR2 from the germline V gene are SGHRS and YFSETQ. The CDR3 extends over 16 amino acids. V lost 0 bases and J 9 bases, leaving 16 bases between the germline ends. CDR3 loop: CASSLGSRTPSSPLHF. CDR3 in DNA: TGCGCCAGCAGCTTGGGGAGTCGGACACCCTCTTCACCCCTCCACTTT.

The sample holds many counts of this clonotype. The rearrangement joins TRBV2 to TRBJ1-6; D unresolved. CDR3 length equals 13 residues. CDR1 is SNHLY, CDR2 FYNNEI, per germline. V gave up 1 base and J gave up 8 bases, with 6 bases separating them. For the CDR3, the DNA is TGTGCCAGCAGTGAAGAAGCTGATTCACCCCTCCACTTT. Protein: CASSEEADSPLHF.

Many counts were recorded for this clonotype. The chain is built from TRBV5-1 and TRBJ1-1, with D unclear. This CDR3 contains 14 residues. V was cut by 0 bases and J by 3 bases, with 9 bases left in between. From germline, CDR1 is SGHRS and CDR2 YFSETQ. The CDR3 nucleotides are TGCGCCAGCAGCTTGGGACGGGCGGACACTGAAGCTTTCTTT. As protein: CASSLGRADTEAFF.

This clonotype turned up a few times. J is TRBJ1-5 and V is TRBV27; D gene uncertain. The CDR3 has 16 residues. CDR1 is MNHEY and CDR2 is SMNVEV in the germline V gene (reference sequence). Trimming removed 0 bases at V and 6 bases at J, with 15 bases between. The chain's CDR3 is CASSLSWGFGSQPQHF. CDR3 coding DNA: TGTGCCAGCAGTTTATCGTGGGGATTCGGGAGTCAGCCCCAGCATTTT.

This clonotype has at least ten counts. The genes are TRBV12-3 or TRBV12-4 and TRBJ2-5, with 8 nucleotides matching TRBD1. The CDR3 sequence is 13 residues long. V was pared by 6 bases and J by 5 bases, with 5 bases of the junction left unmatched. The CDR3 region is CASRGQDWETQYF. The CDR3, as DNA: TGTGCCAGCAGGGGACAGGACTGGGAGACCCAGTACTTC.

For this clonotype: One junction end disagrees with the germline gene, perhaps due to a read error. V and J are TRBV7-9 and TRBJ2-2; no reliable D call. The CDR3 spans 15 residues. The germline gives CDR1 SEHNR, CDR2 FQNEAQ (reference sequence). Here the CDR3 reads CASTLAETSTGELFF. CDR3 in DNA: TGCGCCAGCACGTTAGCTGAGACGAGCACCGGGGAGCTGTTTTTT.

The chain joins TRBV10-3 to TRBJ1-2; 7 bases line up with TRBD1. The V gene's germline CDR1 is ENHRY and CDR2 SYGVKD. This CDR3 is built from 14 residues. J was trimmed by 4 bases and V by 1 base; bases with no gene match: 3. The CDR3 is CAISEWTGPYGYTF. The CDR3 region has the DNA TGTGCCATCAGTGAGTGGACAGGTCCCTATGGCTACACCTTC.

This clonotype has a handful of counts. The chain couples TRBV10-3 to TRBJ2-7; perhaps TRBD2 as D (5 bases). Trimming cost V 6 bases and J 3 bases, with 15 bases left between them. The CDR3 covers 14 residues. Germline V gene sequence: CDR1 ENHRY, CDR2 SYGVKD. The CDR3 sequence is CAISEMFGSYEQYF. The CDR3 region has the DNA TGTGCCATCAGCGAGATGTTTGGGAGCTACGAGCAGTACTTC.

This clonotype was recorded at least ten times. V gene TRBV7-3 combines with J gene TRBJ2-5; TRBD1 might be the D (5 bases). Per germline, CDR1 SGHTA and CDR2 FQGTGA. Trimming removed 5 bases from V and 3 bases from J, with 10 bases in between. This CDR3 is 13 amino acids long. The CDR3 DNA reads as TGTGCCAGCAGCCTAAGCAGGGAAGAGACCCAGTACTTC. This codes for CASSLSREETQYF. Combining the CDR3 with reference TRBV7-3 and TRBJ2-5 gives the whole variable domain GAGVSQTPSNKVTEKGKYVELRCDPISGHTALYWYRQSLGQGPEFLIYFQGTGAADDSGLPNDRFFAVRPEGSVSTLKIQRTERGDSAVYLCASSLSREETQYFGPGTRLLVL.

The V gene is TRBV29-1, the J gene TRBJ1-5; TRBD1 matches 9 bases. This CDR3 contains 14 residues. V shed 6 bases, J shed 1 base, and the junction held 4 bases outside the gene matches. Germline V gene data show CDR1 as SQVTM and CDR2 as ANQGSEA. CDR3 in amino acids: CSVRTGASNQPQHF. The CDR3 region has the DNA TGCAGCGTAAGGACAGGGGCAAGCAATCAGCCCCAGCATTTT.

The V call is TRBV10-2, the J call TRBJ2-7; 11 nucleotides line up with TRBD2. This CDR3 contains 14 residues. CDR1 and CDR2 from the germline V gene are WSHSY and SAAADI. Unmatched junction bases numbered 10, after V lost 8 bases and J lost 7 bases. The CDR3 is CASGTSGPYNEQYF. The CDR3 nucleotides are TGCGCCAGCGGGACTAGCGGTCCCTACAATGAGCAGTACTTC.

This clonotype has a count of ten or more. The chain recombines TRBV4-2 with TRBJ1-2; D not certain. The CDR3 length is 15 residues. V was clipped by 0 bases and J by 4 bases, with 12 bases between them. Germline lookup yields CDR1 LGHNA and CDR2 YNFKEQ. The CDR3 nucleotides read TGTGCCAGCAGCCAAGATCCGGTCCCCCGCTATGGCTACACCTTC. It codes for CASSQDPVPRYGYTF.

This clonotype was counted a few times. The chain is built from TRBV7-9 and TRBJ2-7, with 11 bases fitting TRBD1. V trimming: 5 bases; J trimming: 3 bases; junction bases outside the gene matches: 6. Germline assignment: CDR1 SEHNR and CDR2 FQNEAQ (reference sequence). This CDR3 has 15 residues. The CDR3 region is CASSRRDRGDYEQYF. DNA of the CDR3: TGTGCCAGCAGCCGGAGGGACAGGGGGGACTACGAGCAGTACTTC.

This clonotype was counted many times. This sequence joins TRBV10-1 and TRBJ2-6; 8 bases are shared with TRBD1. V shed 6 bases and J 0 bases; nucleotides not matched to a gene: 4. The germline gives CDR1 WNHNN, CDR2 SYGVQD (reference sequence). The CDR3 spans 16 residues. CDR3 coding DNA: TGCGCCAGCAGCCGGGACAGGCCCTCTGGGGCCAACGTCCTGACTTTC. Translating it yields CASSRDRPSGANVLTF.

This clonotype was detected a few times. The chain has TRBV29-1 and TRBJ1-1; possibly TRBD1 for D (6 bases). V lost 7 bases, J lost 1 base, and 16 bases lay in between. The CDR3 sequence is 14 residues long. The germline CDR1 and CDR2 sequences are SQVTM and ANQGSEA. The CDR3 DNA is TGCAGCGCAGTTGGGGGGCGCGGGAACACTGAAGCTTTCTTT. It yields the protein CSAVGGRGNTEAFF.

The chain has TRBV5-1 and TRBJ1-5; TRBD1 aligns across 9 bases. Germline V lookup: CDR1 SGHRS, CDR2 YFSETQ. Trimming at V came to 5 bases and at J to 1 base, leaving 4 bases not matched to a gene. The CDR3 runs to 15 residues. CDR3 amino acids: CASRGTGTSNQPQHF. DNA for the CDR3: TGCGCCAGCAGGGGGACAGGGACGAGCAATCAGCCCCAGCATTTT.

Here the CDR3 DNA reads TGTGCCAGCGCTGCAGACAGGGGGGACTACGAGCAGTACTTC. This gives the protein CASAADRGDYEQYF. The chain combines TRBV7-8 with TRBJ2-7; 9 nucleotides line up with TRBD1. CDR1 is SGHVS and CDR2 is FQNEAQ in the germline V gene. Trimming took 8 bases from V and 3 from J; bases not matched to a gene: 8. The CDR3 runs 14 residues.

This clonotype appeared a single time. The chain employs TRBV5-1 and TRBJ2-7, with TRBD2 identical over 8 bases. CDR3 length equals 14 residues. Germline V CDR1 and CDR2: SGHRS, YFSETQ. The junction had 10 bases not matched to a gene; V was cut back by 7 bases and J by 4 bases. In DNA, the CDR3 is TGCGCCAGCTTCCGGGGGGGGGCCGTTTACGAGCAGTACTTC. This codes for CASFRGGAVYEQYF.

In this sample, this clonotype turned up many times. The chain has TRBV12-3 or TRBV12-4 and TRBJ1-1, with 10 bases aligning to TRBD1. V lost 6 bases, J lost 3 bases, and 7 bases stayed unmatched. The CDR3 length is 15 residues. The DNA of the CDR3 is TGTGCCAGCAGCCCCGGGACAGGGGTATACACTGAAGCTTTCTTT. It encodes CASSPGTGVYTEAFF.